The clone carrying this TCR beta chain appeared many times. No antigen is known for it. The study amplified TCR beta CDR3 regions using RNA transcripts. HTBI primers were employed in first-round RT-PCR, then a second-round multiplex PCR followed. MiXCR was run by TCRdb on the multiplex PCR reads, yielding one entry per CDR3 protein. This table holds a few hundred thousand distinct CDR3 sequences, about a sixth found once. These data are taken from a study of Graves' ophthalmopathy and Graves' hyperthyroidism. General observations from the study: The study's model predicted ophthalmopathy progression at about 68% sensitivity and 72.22% specificity.

Germline V gives CDR1 SGDLS, CDR2 YYNGEE. The CDR3 sequence is 15 residues long. V was pared by 3 bases and J by 0 bases, with 12 bases between. Other autoimmune disease, uncontrolled infection, pregnancy and lactation led to exclusion. Diagnostic conclusions were grounded in clinical symptoms, serum thyroxine, TRAb, thyroid ultrasound and orbital computed tomography. This clonotype originated in a woman younger than 30 with Graves' ophthalmopathy. Sequenced: peripheral blood. This sequence joins TRBV9 and TRBJ1-1, with D unresolved. In DNA, the CDR3 is TGTGCCAGCAGCGCCACTGGGGTAATGAACACTGAAGCTTTCTTT. Its translation: CASSATGVMNTEAFF.